This record looks at one T cell receptor beta chain sequence and its context. No cognate antigen has been identified for it. It has no much larger one-base neighbor in the sample; base qualities were not kept. This sample is part of a study of CD8 T cells in Susac syndrome (dated by TCRdb to the late 2010s). Notes on the research overall: Whether CD8+ T cell activation and differentiation in Susac syndrome was antigen driven was tested using repertoire sequencing. The study compared CD8+ T cell repertoire clonality among 12 healthy donors, around 14 Susac syndrome patients and fewer than 19 multiple sclerosis patients. Overall study outcomes, separate from this receptor: The study acknowledged that relatively few individuals were included in the TCR sequencing and HLA analysis.

RNA was extracted with the RNeasy kit and roughly 0.5 to 1 ug was reverse transcribed using random hexamers. The immunoSEQ multiplex PCR assay, covering 54 Vbeta and 13 Jbeta segments, was used to amplify TCR beta CDR3 regions. Bias from PCR amplification was corrected by using a synthetic template baseline for primer optimization and for computational correction. The study's processing was this. Reads were annotated to V, D and J genes according to IMGT and were analyzed with immunoSEQ Analyzer, with only productive sequences retained. Clonality was computed as one minus Shannon entropy normalized by log2 of the number of productive unique sequences. For each patient and control, public and private clones were evaluated within the 100 most prevalent clones. Clones were defined as Susac-specific if absent from the healthy and MS cohorts, from 1052 published viral clones and from other ImmuneACCESS disease sequences. In TCRdb, the public reads were trimmed at Q25 with fastp and aligned with MiXCR, with productive beta chains retained. Records with the same CDR3 protein are collapsed into one entry carrying the most frequent genes and DNA. These V and J calls originate from TCRdb's pipeline instead of the authors' own analysis. The sample includes 200,000 to 250,000 distinct CDR3 sequences, with 92% observed a single time. Of the sample, around 0.13% is held by the ten largest clones.

CDR1 and CDR2, per the germline V gene (reference sequence), are LGHDT and YNNKEL. The CDR3, from cysteine to phenylalanine, totals 13 residues. Just CDR3 DNA is preserved here, 39 bases in frame from base 1. Between the V and J ends, shortened by 3 bases and 6 bases respectively, the junction contains 10 bases. High-throughput TCR beta sequencing profiled peripheral blood CD8+ and CD4+ T cells from healthy donors, Susac syndrome patients and multiple sclerosis patients. Multiple sclerosis controls were treatment-naive patients with stable or active relapsing-remitting disease fulfilling revised McDonald criteria. CD8+ TEMRA cells were enriched by FACS, while bulk CD8+ and CD4+ T cells were purified by magnetic negative isolation. Blood was drawn into EDTA tubes, processed within 24 hours, and PBMCs were isolated by density gradient centrifugation. PBMCs intended for TCR sequencing were cryopreserved in liquid nitrogen and were subsequently thawed in a 37 degrees C water bath. The sorted or isolated CD4+, CD8+ and CD8+ TEMRA cells had a purity of 90% or higher.

The sequencing sample was made of CD8+ T cells from PBMCs. The TCR comes from a human donor with multiple sclerosis. The chain is assembled from TRBV3-1 and TRBJ2-3; the D gene is possibly TRBD1 or TRBD2, each agreeing over 5 bases. The CDR3 protein: CASSQGTWDTQYF. The nucleotide sequence reads TGTGCCAGCAGCCAGGGGACGTGGGATACGCAGTATTTT.